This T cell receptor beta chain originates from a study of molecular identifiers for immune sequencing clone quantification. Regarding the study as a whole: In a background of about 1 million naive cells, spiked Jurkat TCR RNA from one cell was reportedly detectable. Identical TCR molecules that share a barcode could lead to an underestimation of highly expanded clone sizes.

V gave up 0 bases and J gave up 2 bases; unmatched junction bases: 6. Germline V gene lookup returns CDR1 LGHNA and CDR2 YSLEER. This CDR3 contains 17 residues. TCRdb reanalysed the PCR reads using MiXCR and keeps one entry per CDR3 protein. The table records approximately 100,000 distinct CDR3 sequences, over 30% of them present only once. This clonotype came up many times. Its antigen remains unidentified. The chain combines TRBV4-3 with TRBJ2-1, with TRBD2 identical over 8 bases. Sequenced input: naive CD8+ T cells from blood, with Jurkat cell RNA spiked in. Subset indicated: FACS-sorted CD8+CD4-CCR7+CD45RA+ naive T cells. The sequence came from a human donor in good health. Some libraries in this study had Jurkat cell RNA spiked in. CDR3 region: CASSQDDSGIPYNEQFF. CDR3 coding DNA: TGCGCCAGCAGCCAAGATGATAGCGGGATCCCCTACAATGAGCAGTTCTTC.